This section outlines one T cell receptor (beta chain) sequence together with its context. The CDR3 is 14 residues long. CDR1 is LNHNV, CDR2 YYDKDF, per germline (reference sequence). Trimming took off 0 bases at V and 6 bases at J, with 12 bases between the two ends. The source of the sample is a study of cytotoxic CD8 clonotypes in ibrutinib-treated CLL. Whole-study context: Researchers reported about a dozen relapsed/refractory and some 14 treatment-naive patients, around 17 of them IGHV unmutated. The samples contained a few hundred thousand productive templates on average. They also contained an average of approximately 97,000 productive rearrangements.

Repertoires were generated with immunoSEQ multiplex PCR, while TCRdb's copy carries only in-frame clones and drops some. The sample contains 150,000 to 200,000 clones, about 88% of which appear only once. The TCR comes from a human donor with chronic lymphocytic leukemia. The chain recombines TRBV15 with TRBJ2-7; a weak D match, TRBD1 (7 bases). This specimen consisted of PBMCs, obtained at disease progression, from a patient treated with ibrutinib. CDR3 sequence (DNA): TGTGCCACCAGCAGAGATCAGGGGGGAATCGAGCAGTACTTC. Translation gives CATSRDQGGIEQYF.